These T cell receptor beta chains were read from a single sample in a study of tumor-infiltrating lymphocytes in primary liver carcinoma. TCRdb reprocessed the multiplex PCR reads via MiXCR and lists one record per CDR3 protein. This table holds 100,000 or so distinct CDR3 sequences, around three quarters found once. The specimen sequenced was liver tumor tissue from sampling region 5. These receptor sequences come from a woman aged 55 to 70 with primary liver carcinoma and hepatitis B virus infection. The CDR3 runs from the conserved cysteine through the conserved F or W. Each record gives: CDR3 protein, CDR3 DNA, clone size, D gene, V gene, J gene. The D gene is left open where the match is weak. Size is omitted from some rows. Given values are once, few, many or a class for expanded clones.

CDR3: CASISTTGEEHFF
DNA: TGTGCCAGCATCTCGACTACAGGGGAAGAGCATTTCTTC
size: -
D: TRBD1
V: TRBV11-2
J: TRBJ2-1

CDR3: CASSRDRGSGGTEAFF
DNA: TGCGCCAGCAGCCGAGATAGGGGCAGTGGGGGCACTGAGGCTTTCTTT
size: -
D: -
V: TRBV4-1
J: TRBJ1-1

CDR3: CASSSRTEADTQYF
DNA: TGTGCCAGCAGCTCCCGAACAGAGGCAGATACGCAGTATTTT
size: -
D: -
V: TRBV13
J: TRBJ2-3

CDR3: CAGTLEASGRCNEQFF
DNA: TGTGCCGGCACCTTAGAGGCTAGCGGGAGGTGCAATGAGCAGTTCTTC
size: -
D: TRBD2
V: TRBV11-1
J: TRBJ2-1

CDR3: CASSLFGGSSTDTQYF
DNA: TGTGCCAGCAGTTTGTTCGGGGGATCCAGCACAGATACGCAGTATTTT
size: -
D: -
V: TRBV28
J: TRBJ2-3

CDR3: CVISSAGEEGNTIYF
DNA: TGTGTCATCAGCTCGGCAGGGGAGGAGGGAAACACCATATATTTT
size: -
D: -
V: TRBV11-2
J: TRBJ1-3

CDR3: CANTVGLAGANEQSF
DNA: TGTGCCAACACCGTGGGACTAGCGGGAGCGAATGAGCAGTCCTTC
size: -
D: TRBD2
V: TRBV11-3
J: TRBJ2-1

CDR3: CDARVGDSYNEQFF
DNA: TGTGACGCCAGAGTGGGGGACTCCTACAATGAGCAGTTCTTC
size: once
D: -
V: TRBV6-1
J: TRBJ2-1

CDR3: CASSEGTSGRATDTQYF
DNA: TGTGCCAGCAGTGAAGGAACTAGCGGGAGGGCCACAGATACGCAGTATTTT
size: -
D: TRBD2
V: TRBV25-1
J: TRBJ2-3

CDR3: CASSLTDPGASEAFF
DNA: TGTGCCAGCAGCTTAACCGACCCAGGAGCCAGTGAAGCTTTCTTT
size: few
D: -
V: TRBV7-9
J: TRBJ1-1

CDR3: CASTRGVPEVGEAPF
DNA: TGTGCCAGCACCAGGGGGGTGCCCGAGGTGGGAGAAGCTCCCTTT
size: -
D: TRBD1
V: TRBV6-5
J: TRBJ1-1

CDR3: CASSQDGSGTRDTEAFF
DNA: TGTGCCAGCAGCCAAGATGGGTCGGGGACACGGGACACTGAAGCTTTCTTT
size: -
D: -
V: TRBV4-1
J: TRBJ1-1

CDR3: CASSSPSVDTQYF
DNA: TGTGCCAGCAGTTCCCCTAGCGTAGATACGCAGTATTTT
size: many
D: -
V: TRBV6-6
J: TRBJ2-3

CDR3: CASSSTSGSAWRTGEPFF
DNA: TGTGCCAGCAGTTCGACTAGCGGGAGTGCCTGGCGCACCGGGGAGCCGTTTTTT
size: -
D: TRBD2
V: TRBV6-5
J: TRBJ2-2

CDR3: CTSSYSPVGRSEKLFF
DNA: TGTACCAGCAGTTACTCGCCGGTGGGGCGGAGTGAAAAACTGTTTTTT
size: -
D: -
V: TRBV6-6
J: TRBJ1-4

CDR3: CASSPRLVGPDRQYF
DNA: TGTGCCAGCAGCCCTAGACTAGTGGGCCCAGATAGGCAGTATTTT
size: -
D: -
V: TRBV11-2
J: TRBJ2-3

CDR3: CSGGQYEGSSTDTQYF
DNA: TGCAGTGGAGGGCAATACGAGGGGTCGAGCACAGATACGCAGTATTTT
size: -
D: -
V: TRBV20-1
J: TRBJ2-3

CDR3: CASTGRGGYGYTF
DNA: TGTGCCAGCACCGGCCGCGGGGGCTATGGCTACACCTTC
size: many
D: -
V: TRBV6-6
J: TRBJ1-2

CDR3: CASTPRDRVAEQYF
DNA: TGTGCCAGCACTCCACGGGACAGGGTTGCTGAGCAGTACTTC
size: few
D: TRBD1
V: TRBV28
J: TRBJ2-7

CDR3: CAHRDENQPQHF
DNA: TGTGCCCACCGGGACGAAAATCAGCCCCAGCATTTT
size: many
D: -
V: TRBV10-3
J: TRBJ1-5